This entry concerns a single T cell receptor beta chain. It lacks a known antigen. Per-base qualities were not stored, and no clone one base away is much larger. The CDR3 goes from the cysteine to the phenylalanine over 12 residues. Only the CDR3 region is kept as DNA, spanning 36 bases read in frame from base 1. The germline V gene provides CDR1 SQVTM and CDR2 ANQGSEA. V sheds 7 bases and J sheds 6 bases, leaving 12 bases between their ends. The donors were roughly 40 Caucasian individuals from Russia, aged roughly 6 to 90 years, who were systemically healthy. About 10 milliliters of peripheral blood were collected from each donor into EDTA-treated Vacutainer tubes. PBMCs were isolated by Ficoll-Paque density-gradient centrifugation, with at least 6.5 million obtained per sample. Total RNA, at least 6 micrograms per sample, was extracted from PBMCs with Trizol reagent. For every donor, flow cytometry on a PBMC aliquot measured the percentage of naive CD45RAhigh/CD27high T cells.

This entry comes from a study of blood T cells in healthy people across ages (dated by TCRdb to about 2015). Concerning the study at large: In model experiments, roughly one uniquely barcoded TCR beta cDNA molecule per two T cells was captured by template switching. Age-related changes in TCR beta repertoire diversity were measured in the study by deep sequencing normalized with unique cDNA molecular identifiers. Donors were grouped into four age groups: young (average approximately 16 years), middle-aged (over 35), aged (about 60) and long-lived (just over 80). To avoid experimental bias, donors of different ages were distributed randomly across sequencing lanes. For two donors (one aged 18 to 29 and one aged 80 or older), the study analyzed two additional independent replicas of 1 million unique cDNA reads from the same blood draw.

On the study overall, not on this receptor specifically: As age increased, observed TCR beta diversity per million T cells dropped in a roughly linear way, and a significant reduction was already evident by age about 40. Because the CMV infection status of the donors was unknown, age-related changes in expanded clonotypes may potentially have been confounded. Observed TCR beta diversity correlated strongly with the percentage of naive T cells measured by flow cytometry. Because profiling used bulk unsorted PBMCs, naive and antigen-experienced compartments could not be compared conclusively. Compared with the aged group, the long-lived group had more naive CD4+ T cells, fewer expanded clones and increased TCR diversity, suggesting age selection. Estimates of total diversity based on one million sequenced T cells were considered lower bounds and underestimates.

The library was generated by 5' RACE. The sample was run on an Illumina HiSeq 2500. The second PCR ran for about 7 to 11 cycles and used a J-beta primer mix along with a sample-barcoded 5' primer. A template-switch 5' adaptor carrying 12 random nucleotides introduced a unique molecular identifier onto each TCR beta cDNA molecule. Each sample yielded at least 2.5 million CDR3-containing paired-end reads. The Mint cDNA synthesis kit, primed by a TRBC-specific oligonucleotide, was used to synthesize first-strand cDNA from all RNA. Following uracil-DNA glycosylase treatment, a first 18-cycle PCR with universal primers M1SS and BC2_uni_R was performed on all cDNA. The source study handled its data this way. Each sample was normalized by randomly selecting 1 million high-quality reads, each carrying a distinct molecular identifier. Reads with shared molecular identifiers were discarded instead of being binned into consensus sequences. MiTCR, run with a Q25 quality threshold and the strictest error-elimination algorithm, handled CDR3 identification, clonotype clustering and error correction. Lower-bound total TCR beta diversity was estimated with a nonparametric unseen species model using Euler transformation. The raw public reads went through TCRdb reprocessing: fastp at Q25, MiXCR clone calling, in-frame beta chains kept. A single entry per CDR3 protein holds the most common genes and DNA from its merged rows. TCRdb assigned the V and J calls; the authors' analysis was not used. The sample yields around 800,000 distinct CDR3 sequences; approximately 67% were counted once. The ten largest clonotypes hold about 30% of the sample.

The receptor's source is a man aged 25 to 40 in good health. The sequenced sample was blood. The chain is made from TRBV29-1 and TRBJ1-4; no D gene is confidently identified. The sequenced DNA: TGCAGCGGATCCCCTGGGGATGAAAAACTGTTTTTT. The resulting protein is CSGSPGDEKLFF. Outside the CDR3, residues come from the reference TRBV29-1 and TRBJ1-4 proteins, so the full variable domain is: SAVISQKPSRDICQRGTSLTIQCQVDSQVTMMFWYRQQPGQSLTLIATANQGSEATYESGFVIDKFPISRPNLTFSTLTVSNMSPEDSSIYLCSGSPGDEKLFFGSGTQLSVL.